This entry features one TCR beta chain sequence. Looked up from germline, CDR1 is SGHRS and CDR2 is YFSETQ. Losses at the gene ends were 4 bases for V and 2 bases for J; bases not matched to a gene: 8. The CDR3 is made up of 15 amino acids. This sample was included in a study of shared clonotypes between healthy human individuals. The study used 83 million or so PBMCs per unsorted sample for genomic DNA. The test was conducted at deep level. For every subset, genomic DNA was evenly distributed across several immunoSEQ plates. Source study methods: Without quality scores, immunoSEQ junctional reads could not be filtered like full-length reads. Data came from immunoSEQ multiplex PCR; TCRdb stores just in-frame clones and leaves some out. The V and J calls and clone size are taken from that table; D and trimming were inferred from the DNA. This table holds roughly 490,000 clones, 75% to 85% found once.

The chain combines TRBV5-1 with TRBJ2-5; 7 positions agree with TRBD2. This sequence originates from a woman in her 40s in good health. Some clones in this sample may be carry-over from other donors' samples. The sequenced material came from PBMCs. In DNA, the CDR3 is TGCGCCAGCAGCGAACCCGGGGGGAGGCAAGAGACCCAGTACTTC. As protein: CASSEPGGRQETQYF.